This T cell receptor (beta chain) stems from a study of T cell clusters in autoimmune cytopenias. TRB rearrangements were amplified by touch-down multiplex PCR with mixed TRB-A/B primers. TCRdb reanalyzed the multiplex PCR reads, giving one entry per CDR3 protein sequence and no DNA. Its table lists about 10,000 distinct CDR3 sequences. The CDR3 loop spans 14 amino acids. TRB was amplified from 250 ng of peripheral blood genomic DNA per sample. Separately, the same data were catalogued under a study of T cell repertoires in aging, cancer and after chemotherapy.

Sequencing input: peripheral blood. The receptor was derived from a human donor in good health. The chain uses TRBV12-3 or TRBV12-4 and TRBJ2-2. The CDR3: CASSLWIDTGELFF.